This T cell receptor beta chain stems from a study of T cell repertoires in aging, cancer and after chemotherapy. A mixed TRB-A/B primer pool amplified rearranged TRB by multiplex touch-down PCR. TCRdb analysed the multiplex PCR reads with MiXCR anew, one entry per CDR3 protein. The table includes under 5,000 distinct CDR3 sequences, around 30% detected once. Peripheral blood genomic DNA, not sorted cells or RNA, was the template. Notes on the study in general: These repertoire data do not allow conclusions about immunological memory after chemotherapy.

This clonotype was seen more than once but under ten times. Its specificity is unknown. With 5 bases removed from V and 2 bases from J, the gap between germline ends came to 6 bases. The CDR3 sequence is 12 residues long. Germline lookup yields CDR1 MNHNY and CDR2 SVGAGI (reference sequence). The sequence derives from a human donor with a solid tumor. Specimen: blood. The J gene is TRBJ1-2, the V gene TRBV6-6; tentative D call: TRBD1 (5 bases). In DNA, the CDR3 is TGTGCCAGCAGTGGACAAAACTATGGCTACACCTTC. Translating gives CASSGQNYGYTF.